These 28 T cell receptor beta chains were sequenced from one sample in a study of prognosis after radiotherapy for stage I lung cancer. Amplicons of TCR beta CDR3 were generated from genomic DNA by two-round multiplex PCR. First-round PCR, the initial amplification, used primers specific to each TRBV and TRBJ gene. TCRdb re-derived calls from the multiplex PCR reads in MiXCR, one entry per CDR3 protein. This sample has roughly 13,000 distinct CDR3 sequences, with just under 30% found just once. The sequences come from PBMCs, collected before or after stereotactic body radiation therapy (not recorded which). The receptor source for this set is a donor over 45 with non-small cell lung cancer.

This clonotype was observed many times. The gene calls are TRBV2 and TRBJ2-1; a weak D match, TRBD1 (6 bases). Germline V lookup: CDR1 SNHLY, CDR2 FYNNEI. V shed 7 bases and J shed 2 bases, with 9 bases lying between them. The CDR3 covers 13 residues. Here the CDR3 reads CASTDRPYNEQFF. In nucleotides, the CDR3 is TGTGCCAGCACTGACAGGCCCTACAATGAGCAGTTCTTC. Full variable domain (rest looked up from reference TRBV2 and TRBJ2-1): EPEVTQTPSHQVTQMGQEVILRCVPISNHLYFYWYRQILGQKVEFLVSFYNNEISEKSEIFDDQFSVERPDGSNFTLKIRSTKLEDSAMYFCASTDRPYNEQFFGPGTRLTVL.

This clonotype was counted ten times or more. This chain uses TRBV18 with TRBJ1-5, with a possible D match to TRBD1 (5 bases). The CDR3 contains 15 residues. Germline lookup yields CDR1 KGHSH and CDR2 LQKENI. V lost 6 bases and J 6 bases, leaving 18 bases between the germline ends. CDR3 sequence: CASSQGFGTGQPQHF. The CDR3 region has the DNA TGTGCCAGCTCGCAGGGTTTTGGGACGGGTCAGCCCCAGCATTTT.

This rearrangement joins TRBV15 to TRBJ1-2, with D unclear. Germline V CDR1 and CDR2: LNHNV, YYDKDF (reference sequence). Trimming pared 0 bases from V and 8 bases from J, leaving 19 bases between. CDR3 size: 16 residues. CDR3 region: CATSRDFADSGYGYTF. CDR3 coding DNA: TGTGCCACCAGCAGAGATTTCGCTGACTCCGGTTACGGCTACACCTTC. The full variable domain, rest sourced from reference TRBV15 and TRBJ1-2, is DAMVIQNPRYQVTQFGKPVTLSCSQTLNHNVMYWYQQKSSQAPKLLFHYYDKDFNNEADTPDNFQSRRPNTSFCFLDIRSPGLGDTAMYLCATSRDFADSGYGYTFGSGTRLTVV.

Of note for this clonotype: A much larger clone is a single base away; this may be a read error. The chain links TRBV19 to TRBJ1-2, with a possible D match to TRBD1 (5 bases). CDR1 is LNHDA and CDR2 is SQIVND in the germline V gene (reference sequence). This CDR3 spans 14 amino acids. Trimming stripped 5 bases from V and 2 bases from J, with 12 bases between. Written as DNA, the CDR3 is TGTGCCAGTAGTGTGGGTAAGGGGAACTATGGCTACACCTTC. It yields the protein CASSVGKGNYGYTF.

The J gene is TRBJ2-3, the V gene TRBV12-3 or TRBV12-4, with a possible D match to TRBD2 (5 bases). Trimming removed 7 bases from V and 4 bases from J, with 9 bases in between. The CDR3 is made up of 12 amino acids. CDR3 in amino acids: CASTPGADTQYF. The CDR3 nucleotides are TGTGCCAGCACCCCCGGGGCAGATACGCAGTATTTT.

The chain links TRBV29-1 to TRBJ2-1; 7 bases are shared with TRBD1. Per the germline V gene, CDR1 is SQVTM and CDR2 is ANQGSEA. J lost 2 bases, V lost 3 bases, and 10 bases had no gene match. The CDR3 covers 16 residues. CDR3 in amino acids: CSVEDRQGSPYNEQFF. CDR3 coding DNA: TGCAGCGTTGAGGATCGACAGGGTAGCCCCTACAATGAGCAGTTCTTC.

This clonotype is categorized as medium-sized (0.01 to 0.1%). The chain joins TRBV10-3 to TRBJ2-3; TRBD2 agrees at 13 bases. V trimming: 11 bases; J trimming: 4 bases; junction bases outside the gene matches: 6. The CDR3 length is 14 residues. Germline-derived CDR1 and CDR2 are ENHRY and SYGVKD. The CDR3 DNA reads as TGTGCCGGAGCCACTAGCGGGGGGGCAGATACGCAGTATTTT. Translated, it gives CAGATSGGADTQYF.

In its sample, this clonotype was seen many times. The rearrangement links TRBV2 to TRBJ2-1; D is uncertain. The germline gives CDR1 SNHLY, CDR2 FYNNEI. The ends were cut back, 6 bases at V and 7 bases at J, with 16 bases in the middle. The CDR3 has 14 amino acids. CDR3 region: CASRLGRDRNEQFF. The CDR3 nucleotides are TGTGCCAGCAGACTCGGACGCGACCGGAATGAGCAGTTCTTC.

This clonotype was recorded at least ten times. The chain uses TRBV10-3 and TRBJ1-1; D gene uncertain. Germline-derived CDR1 and CDR2 are ENHRY and SYGVKD. The CDR3 sequence is 14 residues long. V was clipped by 6 bases and J by 4 bases, with 15 bases between them. CDR3 in amino acids: CAISSSALPTEAFF. The CDR3 nucleotides are TGTGCCATCAGCTCCTCAGCTCTCCCCACTGAAGCTTTCTTT.

This clonotype was counted at least ten times. The CDR3 coding sequence is TGTGCCAGCAGCCAGAGACCGGGACAAAGCACAGATACGCAGTATTTT. Translating gives CASSQRPGQSTDTQYF. This chain connects TRBV7-6 to TRBJ2-3, with D possibly TRBD1 on 6 matching bases. This CDR3 has 16 amino acids. Trimming removed 5 bases from V and 0 bases from J, with 15 bases in between. Germline V lookup: CDR1 SGHVS, CDR2 FNYEAQ.

This clonotype showed up many times. The chain uses TRBV9 and TRBJ1-5; TRBD1 matches 7 bases. The V segment lost 0 bases and the J segment 6 bases; nucleotides outside the gene matches: 6. CDR3 length: 15 residues. Germline CDR1 SGDLS, CDR2 YYNGEE. The CDR3 region has the DNA TGTGCCAGCAGCGTAGGGGACAGCTCGTCTCAGCCCCAGCATTTT. Translated: CASSVGDSSSQPQHF.

This clonotype was detected a few times. This may be a read error: a much more frequent sequence differs by one nucleotide. The chain has TRBV29-1 and TRBJ1-2; TRBD1 aligns across 7 bases. The CDR3 is 17 residues long. The V gene end was trimmed by 2 bases and the J gene end by 4 bases; junction bases not matched to a gene: 16. Germline lookup yields CDR1 SQVTM and CDR2 ANQGSEA. CDR3 sequence: CSVERMTGPGRGYGYTF. The CDR3 DNA reads TGCAGCGTTGAAAGGATGACAGGGCCTGGCAGGGGCTATGGCTACACCTTC. Variable domain in full (rest from reference TRBV29-1 and TRBJ1-2): SAVISQKPSRDICQRGTSLTIQCQVDSQVTMMFWYRQQPGQSLTLIATANQGSEATYESGFVIDKFPISRPNLTFSTLTVSNMSPEDSSIYLCSVERMTGPGRGYGYTFGSGTRLTVV.

About this clonotype itself: A read error likely explains this, since a far larger clone differs by one base. The CDR3 DNA sequence: TGTTCCAGCACCAAAGCGGGGGGGCAAGAGACCCAGTACTTC. Protein: CSSTKAGGQETQYF. The chain links TRBV6-9 to TRBJ2-5; TRBD2 matches 10 bases. The CDR3 is 14 amino acids. From germline, CDR1 is MNHGY and CDR2 SVAAGI.

This clonotype was counted at least ten times. The chain carries TRBV5-4 and TRBJ1-2, with D maybe TRBD1 (5 bases). The CDR3 runs 12 residues. In germline, CDR1 is SGHNT, CDR2 YYREEE (reference sequence). Trimming removed 0 bases from V and 8 bases from J, with 8 bases in between. CDR3 sequence: CASSLEGVGYTF. CDR3 in DNA: TGTGCCAGCAGCTTGGAAGGGGTAGGCTACACCTTC.

This clonotype occurred a few times. A read error may explain this, as a much larger clone is one base away. V usage is TRBV29-1 and J usage is TRBJ2-5; D is uncertain. CDR1 is SQVTM and CDR2 is ANQGSEA in the germline V gene. V lost 8 bases to trimming and J lost 5 bases, with 18 bases between them. The CDR3 spans 13 residues. Written as DNA, the CDR3 is TGCAGCCGCCGGGCCTCCGGGCCGGAGACCCAGTACTTC. This codes for CSRRASGPETQYF.

Regarding this clonotype: One end of the junction does not line up with germline, which may come from a read error. The V and J genes are TRBV4-1 and TRBJ2-3, with D possibly matching TRBD2 (5 bases). This CDR3 spans 16 amino acids. CDR1 is MGHRA, CDR2 YSYEKL, per germline. CDR3 amino acids: CASSQDTDSPRDKQYF. The CDR3 bases are TGCGCCAGCAGCCAAGATACGGACTCACCTAGGGATAAGCAGTATTTT.

To note about this clonotype: A far larger clone differs by one base, so this is likely a read error. The V gene is TRBV6-8, the J gene TRBJ2-7; 9 bases are shared with TRBD2. Germline V gives CDR1 MNHGY, CDR2 SAAAGT. This CDR3 is built from 15 residues. The junction had 6 bases not matched to a gene; V was cut back by 0 bases and J by 6 bases. This CDR3 reads CASSYSPSGACEQYF. CDR3 in DNA: TGTGCCAGCAGTTACTCCCCTAGCGGGGCATGCGAGCAGTACTTC.

Turning to this clonotype: A far larger clone is off by one base, so a read error is likely. In DNA, the CDR3 is TGTGCCATCAGTTGCAGCTACACTGAAGCTTTCTTT. Amino acid sequence: CAISCSYTEAFF. The chain uses TRBV27 and TRBJ1-1, with D hard to call. The CDR3 covers 12 residues. CDR1 MNHEY and CDR2 SMNVEV come from the germline V gene (reference sequence).

This clonotype was counted at least ten times. The chain employs TRBV29-1 and TRBJ2-7, with D possibly TRBD1 on 6 matching bases. V shed 4 bases and J shed 7 bases, with 8 bases lying between them. This CDR3 is 10 amino acids long. CDR1 SQVTM and CDR2 ANQGSEA come from the germline V gene. CDR3 in amino acids: CSVATGEQYF. For the CDR3, the DNA is TGCAGCGTTGCAACAGGGGAGCAGTACTTC.

This clonotype was counted many times. The chain recombines TRBV28 with TRBJ1-4, with D perhaps TRBD1 (5 bases). The V end was cut by 11 bases, the J end by 3 bases, with 10 bases between. CDR3 length: 12 residues. CDR1 and CDR2 (germline): MDHEN, SYDVKM. CDR3 loop: CAARGSNEKLFF. CDR3 DNA: TGTGCCGCGAGGGGTTCTAATGAAAAACTGTTTTTT.

This clonotype is medium-sized (0.01 to 0.1%) within its sample. The rearrangement links TRBV6-5 to TRBJ2-3; D is perhaps TRBD1 or TRBD2 (5 bases each). Looked up from germline, CDR1 is MNHEY and CDR2 is SVGAGI. The CDR3 sequence is 15 residues long. V was clipped by 3 bases and J by 3 bases, with 13 bases between them. CDR3 loop: CASSYLRGATDTQYF. CDR3 sequence (DNA): TGTGCCAGCAGTTATCTGCGAGGGGCAACAGATACGCAGTATTTT.

In its sample, this clonotype was seen many times. This chain connects TRBV3-1 to TRBJ2-7; 10 nucleotides agree with TRBD2. J was trimmed by 0 bases and V by 6 bases; bases with no gene match: 5. Germline V gene lookup returns CDR1 LGHDT and CDR2 YNNKEL (reference sequence). CDR3 length: 15 residues. CDR3 sequence reads: CASRPTSGVSYEQYF. The CDR3 region has the DNA TGTGCCAGCAGACCTACTAGCGGGGTCTCCTACGAGCAGTACTTC.

This clonotype was seen many times. The chain joins TRBV5-6 to TRBJ1-5; unclear D gene. The CDR3 is 14 amino acids. Between the trimmed V and J ends, which lost 1 base and 9 bases, there was a span of 14 bases. CDR1 SGHDT and CDR2 YYEEEE come from the germline V gene. The CDR3 DNA sequence: TGTGCCAGCAGCTTGAGAGGGTCCAGGCTGCCCCAGCATTTT. Translation gives CASSLRGSRLPQHF.

The sample holds many counts of this clonotype. One base away lies a much larger clone, so this may be a sequencing read error. The chain carries TRBV6-1 and TRBJ1-4; D remains unclear. The germline CDR1 and CDR2 sequences are MNHNS and SASEGT. Trimming took off 5 bases at V and 6 bases at J, with 10 bases between the two ends. There are 13 residues in the CDR3. The chain's CDR3 is CASSRREDEKLFF. The CDR3 DNA follows: TGTGCCAGCAGTCGGCGGGAGGATGAAAAACTGTTTTTT.

By share of the sample, this clonotype is medium-sized (0.01 to 0.1%). The chain joins TRBV20-1 to TRBJ2-7; a weak D match, TRBD2 (5 bases). The CDR3 sequence is 14 residues long. Germline-derived CDR1 and CDR2 are DFQATT and SNEGSKA (reference sequence). Deletions cut 0 bases from V and 1 base from J, with 10 bases between. CDR3 protein: CSARDPGGSYEQYF. DNA of the CDR3: TGCAGTGCTAGAGACCCTGGCGGGTCCTACGAGCAGTACTTC.

Of note for this clonotype: A far more abundant clone sits one base away, making this likely a read error. The chain has TRBV6-4 and TRBJ2-1; weak D call: TRBD1 (6 bases). Trimming removed 6 bases from V and 11 bases from J, with 20 bases in between. The germline V gene has CDR1 MRHNA and CDR2 SNTAGT. This CDR3 spans 14 amino acids. CDR3 residues: CASSLVAARGKQFF. The CDR3 DNA sequence: TGTGCCAGCAGCCTGGTGGCGGCGAGGGGGAAGCAGTTCTTC.

At least ten counts were recorded for this clonotype. The chain is built from TRBV20-1 and TRBJ2-5, with 8 nucleotides matching TRBD2. CDR1 and CDR2 (germline): DFQATT, SNEGSKA (reference sequence). The V and J ends lost 1 base and 5 bases, in that order; junction bases with no gene match: 3. The CDR3 totals 13 residues. In DNA form, the CDR3 reads TGCAGTGCTAGAGTCTCTAGCGGGGAGACCCAGTACTTC. Protein: CSARVSSGETQYF.

For this clonotype: The junction does not match germline at one end; this may be a read error. The chain uses TRBV27 and TRBJ2-7; D gene ambiguous. The CDR3 extends over 11 amino acids. In germline, CDR1 is MNHEY, CDR2 SMNVEV (reference sequence). The CDR3 spells CASGFAEEQYF. DNA for the CDR3: TGTGCCAGCGGTTTTGCTGAGGAGCAGTACTTC.